This T cell receptor (beta chain) is drawn from a study of persistence of HIV-infected CD4 T cells. Cells were stimulated nonspecifically with anti-CD3/anti-CD28 magnetic beads. Sorting of responding CD4+ T cells relied on upregulated CD40 ligand together with CD69. The libraries were made with immunoSEQ version 4 in survey mode. Produced via immunoSEQ multiplex PCR; TCRdb's table is partial and in-frame only. The sample has roughly 41,000 clones, roughly 87% seen once; the top ten hold 1.3%. With regard to this clone: No antigen is known for it.

CDR3 length equals 13 residues. Looked up from germline, CDR1 is KGHSH and CDR2 is LQKENI. With 7 bases removed from V and 0 bases from J, the gap between germline ends came to 9 bases. The specimen was CD4+ T cells sorted from PBMCs after approximately 19-hour stimulation, collected from a patient who received antiretroviral therapy. The chain uses TRBV18 and TRBJ1-1; D may be TRBD1 (6 bases). The sequence came from an adult man with HIV who was CMV-seropositive. CDR3 protein: CASLDSVNTEAFF. CDR3 sequence (DNA): TGTGCCAGCTTGGACAGTGTGAACACTGAAGCTTTCTTT. Combining the CDR3 with reference TRBV18 and TRBJ1-1 gives the whole variable domain NAGVMQNPRHLVRRRGQEARLRCSPMKGHSHVYWYRQLPEEGLKFMVYLQKENIIDESGMPKERFSAEFPKEGPSILRIQQVVRGDSAAYFCASLDSVNTEAFFGQGTRLTVV.